One and the same sample provided the 6 T cell receptor beta chains below, sequenced in a study of blood T cell repertoires in COVID-19. TCRdb's copy holds only in-frame clones and misses some; the assay was immunoSEQ multiplex PCR. This repertoire shows hundreds of thousands of clones, 75% to 85% found once; its top ten account for less than 7.5%. Specimen: peripheral blood. All receptors derive from a woman in her forties or fifties with acute or convalescent COVID-19.

The J gene is TRBJ2-1, the V gene TRBV7-8, with 10 nucleotides matching TRBD2. With 4 bases clipped from V and 0 bases from J, the junction kept 12 bases outside the gene matches. The CDR3 loop spans 19 amino acids. The germline V gene has CDR1 SGHVS and CDR2 FQNEAQ. The CDR3 coding sequence is TGTGCCAGCAGCTCCCGGATTAGCGGGGGGTACCTCTCCTACAATGAGCAGTTCTTC. Translated: CASSSRISGGYLSYNEQFF. Looking up the rest from reference TRBV7-8 and TRBJ2-1 gives the full variable domain: GAGVSQSPRYKVAKRGQDVALRCDPISGHVSLFWYQQALGQGPEFLTYFQNEAQLDKSGLPSDRFFAERPEGSVSTLKIQRTQQEDSAVYLCASSSRISGGYLSYNEQFFGPGTRLTVL.

In this sample, this clone turned up a few times. The chain uses TRBV2 and TRBJ1-5; TRBD1 aligns across 7 bases. With 1 base clipped from V and 0 bases from J, the junction kept 6 bases outside the gene matches. Germline V gene sequence: CDR1 SNHLY, CDR2 FYNNEI. CDR3 length: 17 amino acids. CDR3 in DNA: TGTGCCAGCAGTGAAGTGGGGACAGTACATAGCAATCAGCCCCAGCATTTT. It yields the protein CASSEVGTVHSNQPQHF.

V and J are TRBV28 and TRBJ1-5; D may be TRBD1 (6 bases). Germline V gene lookup returns CDR1 MDHEN and CDR2 SYDVKM. The length of the CDR3 is 15 residues. The ends were cut back, 7 bases at V and 2 bases at J, with 15 bases in the middle. The CDR3 protein is CASTQGPWGNQPQHF. CDR3 DNA: TGTGCCAGCACACAGGGCCCGTGGGGCAATCAGCCCCAGCATTTT.

This chain links TRBV3-1 (or the pseudogene TRBV3-2) with TRBJ2-7, with a tentative D call TRBD2 (5 bases). V gave up 10 bases and J gave up 2 bases, with 18 bases separating them. Germline CDR1 reads LGHDT; CDR2 reads YNNKEL (reference sequence). The length of the CDR3 is 14 residues. The CDR3, as DNA: TGTGCCACCAGTCAAATACCGGGAACCTACGAGCAGTACTTC. The encoded protein is CATSQIPGTYEQYF.

The chain employs TRBV7-3 and TRBJ1-1; D gene uncertain. Per germline, CDR1 SGHTA and CDR2 FQGTGA. Between the trimmed V and J ends, which lost 1 base and 2 bases, there was a span of 5 bases. The CDR3 extends over 13 amino acids. The CDR3 sequence: CASSLKRNTEAFF. CDR3 nucleotides: TGTGCCAGCAGCTTAAAGAGAAACACTGAAGCTTTCTTT.

The genes are TRBV2 and TRBJ1-6; 7 bases agree with TRBD1. The CDR3 has 16 residues. The germline V gene encodes CDR1 SNHLY and CDR2 FYNNEI. The V and J ends lost 3 bases and 8 bases, in that order; junction bases with no gene match: 10. CDR3 amino acids: CASSESQTGTYSPLHF. The CDR3, as DNA: TGTGCCAGCAGTGAGTCCCAGACAGGGACCTATTCACCCCTCCACTTT.